These 21 T cell receptor beta chains share one sample of origin, sequenced in a study of cytomegalovirus exposure and HLA in healthy donors. The method was immunoSEQ multiplex PCR; TCRdb's version includes in-frame clones alone and lacks a portion of them. Of some 72,000 clones listed, almost 97% are singletons. Sequencing was performed on PBMCs. The origin of the receptors is a man in his late teens or twenties in good health and CMV-seropositive.

The chain joins TRBV19 to TRBJ2-7, with D unclear. Germline V gene lookup returns CDR1 LNHDA and CDR2 SQIVND (reference sequence). The CDR3 spans 14 residues. The ends were cut back, 5 bases at V and 1 base at J, with 12 bases in the middle. The CDR3 DNA sequence: TGTGCCAGTAGTGAGCTGCAGGCGTCCTACGAGCAGTACTTC. Translation gives CASSELQASYEQYF.

The chain uses TRBV4-1 and TRBJ2-1; D remains ambiguous. The CDR3 consists of 11 residues. Germline CDR1 reads MGHRA; CDR2 reads YSYEKL. V was clipped by 4 bases and J by 10 bases, with 8 bases between them. The CDR3 spells CASSRTEEQFF. DNA of the CDR3: TGCGCCAGCAGCCGAACGGAGGAGCAGTTCTTC.

This clone is a singleton in its sample. The germline gene is not matched at one end of the junction; a read error may be the cause. The CDR3 nucleotides read TGTGCTAGCAGCTTCGGGACAGGGGGTCGATATGAGCAGTTCTTC. Protein sequence: CASSFGTGGRYEQFF. The chain combines TRBV7-7 with TRBJ2-1; 11 bases fit TRBD1. CDR1 SSHAT and CDR2 FNYEAQ come from the germline V gene (reference sequence). The CDR3 is made up of 15 amino acids.

This chain joins TRBV6-6 and TRBJ2-7, with D possibly matching TRBD1 (6 bases). The CDR3 contains 15 residues. The V and J ends lost 2 bases and 3 bases respectively, with 14 bases between them. Germline CDR1 and CDR2: MNHNY and SVGAGI (reference sequence). The CDR3 bases are TGTGCCAGCAGTTACGTGGGGGCAGGGGACTACGAGCAGTACTTC. Translated: CASSYVGAGDYEQYF.

V gene TRBV4-1 combines with J gene TRBJ2-1, with D maybe TRBD1 (5 bases). The CDR3 has 14 amino acids. Germline V gene data show CDR1 as MGHRA and CDR2 as YSYEKL. Trimming removed 0 bases from V and 8 bases from J, with 11 bases in between. CDR3 loop: CASSQDPGLDEQFF. The CDR3 DNA reads as TGCGCCAGCAGCCAAGATCCAGGGCTAGATGAGCAGTTCTTC.

The chain couples TRBV4-1 to TRBJ1-2; D may be TRBD1 (6 bases). The CDR3 spans 12 residues. The V and J ends lost 4 bases and 5 bases respectively, with 8 bases between them. CDR1 and CDR2 from the germline V gene are MGHRA and YSYEKL. The CDR3, as DNA: TGCGCCAGCAGCCTCAGGGGTTATGGCTACACCTTC. Its translation is CASSLRGYGYTF.

V is TRBV19 and J is TRBJ2-2; TRBD2 matches 15 bases. CDR3 length equals 20 residues. Unmatched junction bases numbered 13, after V lost 3 bases and J lost 5 bases. Germline values: CDR1 LNHDA, CDR2 SQIVND (reference sequence). CDR3 coding DNA: TGTGCCAGTAGTATCCGACGGGGACTAGCGGGAGGTTTAGGTACCGGGGAGCTGTTTTTT. This codes for CASSIRRGLAGGLGTGELFF.

The chain uses TRBV5-5 and TRBJ2-7; the match to TRBD1 covers 7 bases. With 2 bases clipped from V and 4 bases from J, the junction kept 6 bases outside the gene matches. CDR3 length equals 14 residues. Per the germline V gene, CDR1 is SGHKS and CDR2 is YYEKEE (reference sequence). In nucleotides, the CDR3 is TGTGCCAGCAGCTTTGGGGGACAGAGGTACGAGCAGTACTTC. The encoded protein is CASSFGGQRYEQYF.

The chain combines TRBV7-9 with TRBJ1-2; D is perhaps TRBD1 (5 bases). CDR3 length equals 13 residues. V was shortened by 2 bases and J by 8 bases, with 12 bases between the two germline ends. Germline CDR1 SEHNR, CDR2 FQNEAQ (reference sequence). The CDR3 region has the DNA TGTGCCAGCAGCTTAAACCCGGGGGAAGGCTACACCTTC. This codes for CASSLNPGEGYTF.

This chain connects TRBV4-1 to TRBJ1-4; D perhaps matches TRBD1 (6 bases). This CDR3 region has 17 residues. With 2 bases removed from V and 8 bases from J, the gap between germline ends came to 21 bases. The germline V gene encodes CDR1 MGHRA and CDR2 YSYEKL. In DNA form, the CDR3 reads TGCGCCAGCAGCCAAACCGACAGGACCTCCGAGGGGGAAAAACTGTTTTTT. Translated, it gives CASSQTDRTSEGEKLFF.

The V gene is TRBV5-1, the J gene TRBJ2-6, with D possibly matching TRBD1 (6 bases). CDR3 length: 15 residues. Germline CDR1 SGHRS, CDR2 YFSETQ. Trimming shortened V by 3 bases and J by 4 bases, and 11 bases separated the two germline ends. This CDR3 reads CASSYNRAGANVLTF. The CDR3, as DNA: TGCGCCAGCAGCTACAACAGGGCCGGGGCCAACGTCCTGACTTTC.

The rearrangement joins TRBV9 to TRBJ2-1; the match to TRBD2 covers 11 bases. Germline CDR1 is SGDLS and CDR2 is YYNGEE. Trimming at V came to 3 bases and at J to 4 bases, leaving 6 bases not matched to a gene. This CDR3 has 16 residues. The CDR3: CASSAAGLADYNEQFF. The DNA for the CDR3 is TGTGCCAGCAGCGCAGCGGGACTAGCGGATTACAATGAGCAGTTCTTC. Together with reference TRBV9 and TRBJ2-1, the CDR3 gives the full variable domain: DSGVTQTPKHLITATGQRVTLRCSPRSGDLSVYWYQQSLDQGLQFLIQYYNGEERAKGNILERFSAQQFPDLHSELNLSSLELGDSALYFCASSAAGLADYNEQFFGPGTRLTVL.

The chain combines TRBV28 with TRBJ2-4, with D perhaps TRBD2 (6 bases). The CDR3 has 16 amino acids. The germline V and J ends were trimmed by 2 bases and 8 bases, with 19 bases remaining between them. CDR1 is MDHEN and CDR2 is SYDVKM in the germline V gene. CDR3 sequence reads: CASSLPLLAGTHIQYF. The CDR3 DNA is TGTGCCAGCAGTTTACCCTTATTAGCAGGGACTCACATTCAGTACTTC.

The chain recombines TRBV19 with TRBJ2-7; a possible D gene is TRBD1 (7 bases). This CDR3 spans 13 amino acids. Germline loops: CDR1 LNHDA, CDR2 SQIVND (reference sequence). V was pared by 5 bases and J by 5 bases, with 13 bases between. The CDR3 nucleotides are TGTGCCAGTAGTCCAGGGGGGCGTAACGAGCAGTACTTC. Protein sequence: CASSPGGRNEQYF.

The chain recombines TRBV10-1 with TRBJ2-5, with 7 positions matching TRBD2. The J segment lost 5 bases and the V segment lost 3 bases, leaving 9 bases of the junction unmatched. The CDR3 covers 15 residues. Germline-derived CDR1 and CDR2 are WNHNN and SYGVQD (reference sequence). CDR3 amino acids: CASSEVAGEGETQYF. The CDR3 nucleotides read TGCGCCAGCAGTGAAGTGGCGGGAGAAGGGGAGACCCAGTACTTC.

This chain uses TRBV5-1 with TRBJ1-3; no definite D call. CDR3 length equals 14 residues. CDR1 SGHRS and CDR2 YFSETQ come from the germline V gene. The V end was cut by 0 bases, the J end by 2 bases, with 6 bases between. CDR3 sequence (DNA): TGCGCCAGCAGCTTGGATGCGGCTGGAAACACCATATATTTT. Protein product: CASSLDAAGNTIYF.

The rearrangement links TRBV19 to TRBJ1-1; TRBD1 agrees at 9 bases. With 5 bases clipped from V and 8 bases from J, the junction kept 3 bases outside the gene matches. The germline V gene has CDR1 LNHDA and CDR2 SQIVND (reference sequence). CDR3 length: 12 residues. The CDR3 region has the DNA TGTGCCAGTAGTCGTACAGGGGGCGAAGCTTTCTTT. Residues: CASSRTGGEAFF.

This chain connects TRBV19 to TRBJ2-5, with D perhaps matching TRBD2 (6 bases). V shed 7 bases and J shed 4 bases, with 13 bases lying between them. The CDR3 covers 13 residues. Germline CDR1 is LNHDA and CDR2 is SQIVND (reference sequence). The CDR3 DNA sequence: TGTGCCAGTAATCCGTCCGGGGGAGAGACCCAGTACTTC. Encoded protein: CASNPSGGETQYF.

The V and J genes are TRBV25-1 and TRBJ2-5; D gene uncertain. The CDR3 totals 11 residues. Trimming left V 10 bases short and J 5 bases short, with 11 bases between. CDR1 and CDR2 from the germline V gene are MGHDK and SYGVNS. The CDR3 reads CAIELEETQYF. The CDR3 region has the DNA TGTGCCATCGAGCTAGAGGAGACCCAGTACTTC. Complete variable domain (other parts from reference TRBV25-1 and TRBJ2-5): EADIYQTPRYLVIGTGKKITLECSQTMGHDKMYWYQQDPGMELHLIHYSYGVNSTEKGDLSSESTVSRIRTEHFPLTLESARPSHTSQYLCAIELEETQYFGPGTRLLVL.

V and J are TRBV14 and TRBJ2-7; D not resolved. Trimming took off 4 bases at V and 6 bases at J, with 10 bases between the two ends. The CDR3 is 12 residues long. The germline V gene encodes CDR1 SGHDN and CDR2 FVKESK. CDR3 sequence (DNA): TGTGCCAGCAGCCTCCCGGGTATCGAGCAGTACTTC. It yields the protein CASSLPGIEQYF. Complete variable domain (other parts from reference TRBV14 and TRBJ2-7): EAGVTQFPSHSVIEKGQTVTLRCDPISGHDNLYWYRRVMGKEIKFLLHFVKESKQDESGMPNNRFLAERTGGTYSTLKVQPAELEDSGVYFCASSLPGIEQYFGPGTRLTVT.

V gene TRBV10-1 combines with J gene TRBJ2-5, with unresolved D. CDR3 length equals 14 residues. Trimming left V 0 bases short and J 1 base short, with 6 bases between. Per the germline V gene, CDR1 is WNHNN and CDR2 is SYGVQD (reference sequence). CDR3 residues: CASSESGGQETQYF. The CDR3 DNA sequence: TGCGCCAGCAGTGAGTCCGGCGGCCAAGAGACCCAGTACTTC.